These T cell receptor beta chains were read from a single sample in a study of T cell repertoires in ileal Crohn's disease. Assay: immunoSEQ multiplex PCR; the TCRdb copy retains only in-frame clones and omits some. The table records approximately 18,000 clones, around four fifths of them present only once. Sequenced: ileal tissue. These receptors originate from an adult with Crohn's disease. The conserved cysteine and the conserved F or W are not part of the CDR3 here. The D gene is left open where the match is weak. Expanded clones get a size class; other rows say once, few or many, or leave the size out.

clone size: once; D gene: -; V gene: TRBV5-5; J gene: TRBJ1-1; CDR3 protein: ASSLSGGWNTEAF
clone size: -; D gene: -; V gene: TRBV5-1; J gene: TRBJ2-1; CDR3 protein: ASSGGARENEQF
clone size: -; D gene: TRBD1; V gene: TRBV5-1; J gene: TRBJ1-5; CDR3 protein: ASSLDGGTGGELSNQPQH
clone size: -; D gene: -; V gene: TRBV18; J gene: TRBJ1-4; CDR3 protein: ASSPLPGAVGEKLF
clone size: -; D gene: TRBD1; V gene: TRBV19; J gene: TRBJ1-4; CDR3 protein: ASSRGQGKEKLF
clone size: -; D gene: -; V gene: TRBV18; J gene: TRBJ2-2; CDR3 protein: ASSPEGQSNTGELF
clone size: -; D gene: TRBD1; V gene: TRBV19; J gene: TRBJ2-7; CDR3 protein: ASSPGQAKGTYEQY
clone size: -; D gene: TRBD1; V gene: TRBV5-1; J gene: TRBJ2-1; CDR3 protein: ASSWGQGRYNEQF
clone size: -; D gene: TRBD2; V gene: TRBV11-1; J gene: TRBJ2-1; CDR3 protein: ASSPNRGVTYEQF
clone size: -; D gene: -; V gene: TRBV5-4; J gene: TRBJ1-4; CDR3 protein: ASSLGGGEEKLF
clone size: -; D gene: -; V gene: TRBV6-1; J gene: TRBJ1-1; CDR3 protein: ASSGAGRRVNTEAF
clone size: few; D gene: TRBD1; V gene: TRBV6-6; J gene: TRBJ1-1; CDR3 protein: ASTPTDRANTEAF
clone size: -; D gene: TRBD2; V gene: TRBV5-1; J gene: TRBJ2-1; CDR3 protein: ASTGGTSYNEQF
clone size: -; D gene: -; V gene: TRBV10-3; J gene: TRBJ1-2; CDR3 protein: AIRDNLGYGYT
clone size: -; D gene: -; V gene: TRBV5-4; J gene: TRBJ2-5; CDR3 protein: ASSFGGETQY
clone size: -; D gene: -; V gene: TRBV18; J gene: TRBJ1-6; CDR3 protein: ASSPLDRGFSPLH
clone size: -; D gene: -; V gene: TRBV25-1; J gene: TRBJ1-2; CDR3 protein: ASTGGGRGEGDGYT
clone size: -; D gene: TRBD1; V gene: TRBV4-3; J gene: TRBJ1-2; CDR3 protein: ASSSSPGGNYGYT
clone size: -; D gene: -; V gene: TRBV4-3; J gene: TRBJ1-2; CDR3 protein: ASSQDRTVSGYT
clone size: -; D gene: -; V gene: TRBV7-2; J gene: TRBJ1-1; CDR3 protein: ASSLGRNTEAF
clone size: -; D gene: -; V gene: TRBV9; J gene: TRBJ2-6; CDR3 protein: ASSATGTLISGANVLT
clone size: once; D gene: TRBD1; V gene: TRBV29-1; J gene: TRBJ2-7; CDR3 protein: SVAGGGKQY
clone size: -; D gene: -; V gene: TRBV10-3; J gene: TRBJ2-7; CDR3 protein: AISTGVRLSYEQY
clone size: once; D gene: -; V gene: TRBV7-9; J gene: TRBJ1-4; CDR3 protein: ASSPFTANEKLF
clone size: -; D gene: TRBD1; V gene: TRBV18; J gene: -; CDR3 protein: ASAPPSGTGSPEQY
clone size: -; D gene: -; V gene: TRBV19; J gene: TRBJ1-6; CDR3 protein: ASSISIESGNPLH
clone size: -; D gene: -; V gene: TRBV7-2; J gene: TRBJ1-1; CDR3 protein: ASSLVPPPSGAEAF